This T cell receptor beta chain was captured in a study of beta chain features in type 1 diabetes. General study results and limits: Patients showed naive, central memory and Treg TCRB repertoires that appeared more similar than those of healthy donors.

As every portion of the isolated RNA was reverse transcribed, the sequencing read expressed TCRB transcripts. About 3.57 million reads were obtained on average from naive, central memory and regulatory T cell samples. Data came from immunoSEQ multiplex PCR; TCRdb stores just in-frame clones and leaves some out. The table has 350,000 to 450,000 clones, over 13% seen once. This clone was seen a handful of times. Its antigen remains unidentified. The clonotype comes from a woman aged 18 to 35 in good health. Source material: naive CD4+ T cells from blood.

In DNA, the CDR3 is TGTGCCAGCAGTCTCCGGTTCGGGGAGACCCAGTACTTC. It is translated as CASSLRFGETQYF. The rearrangement links TRBV27 to TRBJ2-5, with D unresolved. CDR1 and CDR2 from the germline V gene are MNHEY and SMNVEV (reference sequence). This CDR3 is 13 amino acids long. The germline V and J ends were trimmed by 5 bases and 5 bases, with 12 bases remaining between them.